The 17 T cell receptor beta chains below were found in one sample sequenced in a study of beta chain features in type 1 diabetes. Findings and limits, study-wide: Type 1 diabetes patients had moderately but significantly shorter TCRB CDR3s in all four CD4+ subsets.

Isolated RNA was reverse transcribed in full, so expressed TCRB transcripts were sequenced. Produced via immunoSEQ multiplex PCR; TCRdb's table is partial and in-frame only. The sample has around 160,000 clones; more than 60% are singletons. These receptors' antigens are unknown. The sequencing sample was made of naive CD4+ T cells from blood. The receptors shown here come from a man aged 25-45 years with type 1 diabetes.

The chain is built from TRBV5-1 and TRBJ2-7; TRBD1 matches at 9 bases. J gave up 3 bases and V 5 bases, and 3 bases lay outside the gene matches. The CDR3 is made up of 13 amino acids. CDR1 and CDR2 (germline): SGHRS, YFSETQ. The CDR3, as DNA: TGCGCCAGCAGAACAGGGGGCGGCTACGAGCAGTACTTC. Its translation is CASRTGGGYEQYF.

The V and J genes are TRBV4-3 and TRBJ1-1; no clear D. This CDR3 has 14 residues. The germline V and J ends were trimmed by 0 bases and 5 bases, with 10 bases remaining between them. Per the germline V gene, CDR1 is LGHNA and CDR2 is YSLEER. CDR3 residues: CASSQEVEGTEAFF. CDR3 DNA: TGCGCCAGCAGCCAAGAGGTAGAAGGGACTGAAGCTTTCTTT.

The chain carries TRBV4-1 and TRBJ2-5; D remains unclear. The CDR3 contains 12 residues. Germline assignment: CDR1 MGHRA and CDR2 YSYEKL. V lost 0 bases, J lost 9 bases, and 8 bases lay in between. In nucleotides, the CDR3 is TGCGCCAGCAGCCAAGATCTTGGGGCCCAGTACTTC. This gives the protein CASSQDLGAQYF.

The chain links TRBV4-3 to TRBJ2-3, with a tentative D call TRBD1 (6 bases). The CDR3 totals 15 residues. The V end was cut by 0 bases, the J end by 1 base, with 8 bases between. From germline, CDR1 is LGHNA and CDR2 YSLEER. As DNA, the CDR3 is TGCGCCAGCAGCCAAGATGGGACACGCACAGATACGCAGTATTTT. Its protein is CASSQDGTRTDTQYF.

This clone was picked up a small number of times. The chain links TRBV30 to TRBJ2-4; no firm D call. CDR1 and CDR2 (germline): GTSNPN, SVGIG (reference sequence). V was trimmed by 4 bases and J by 0 bases, leaving 16 bases between them. The CDR3 contains 16 residues. CDR3 amino acids: CAWTPMGGLAKNIQYF. The CDR3 nucleotides read TGTGCCTGGACCCCAATGGGCGGATTAGCCAAAAACATTCAGTACTTC.

The rearrangement links TRBV28 to TRBJ2-5, with D maybe TRBD1 (6 bases). The CDR3 runs 16 residues. The V gene lost 4 bases and the J gene lost 9 bases, with 24 bases spanning the gap. Germline CDR1 reads MDHEN; CDR2 reads SYDVKM. Here the CDR3 DNA reads TGTGCCAGCAGTTCCGGACAGCCCGATCTACCAAGGGCCCAGTACTTC. Protein sequence: CASSSGQPDLPRAQYF. Looking up the rest from reference TRBV28 and TRBJ2-5 gives the full variable domain: DVKVTQSSRYLVKRTGEKVFLECVQDMDHENMFWYRQDPGLGLRLIYFSYDVKMKEKGDIPEGYSVSREKKERFSLILESASTNQTSMYLCASSSGQPDLPRAQYFGPGTRLLVL.

This rearrangement joins TRBV5-6 to TRBJ1-2, with D maybe TRBD1 (5 bases). CDR3 size: 15 residues. Germline V gene sequence: CDR1 SGHDT, CDR2 YYEEEE. With 1 base removed from V and 2 bases from J, the gap between germline ends came to 12 bases. CDR3 residues: CASSLNQGLNYGYTF. CDR3 DNA: TGTGCCAGCAGCTTGAATCAGGGATTGAACTATGGCTACACCTTC.

DNA of the CDR3: TGTGCCAGCAGCTTAGTATCAGGGCGCACCTACGAGCAGTACTTC. It encodes CASSLVSGRTYEQYF. The chain is built from TRBV7-8 and TRBJ2-7, with D perhaps matching TRBD1 (5 bases). Per germline, CDR1 SGHVS and CDR2 FQNEAQ. Trimming removed 1 base at V and 2 bases at J, with 12 bases between. There are 15 residues in the CDR3.

In nucleotides, the CDR3 is TGTGCCTGGAACCACGGGGGTCAGCCCCAGCATTTT. Translation: CAWNHGGQPQHF. The J gene is TRBJ1-5, the V gene TRBV30, with D possibly TRBD1 on 5 matching bases. Germline V lookup: CDR1 GTSNPN, CDR2 SVGIG (reference sequence). V was trimmed by 4 bases and J by 6 bases, leaving 10 bases between them. The CDR3 is made up of 12 amino acids.

The CDR3 DNA is TGTGCCTGGAGTGCCTGGGCCCAATGGGATGAGCAGTTCTTC. Protein: CAWSAWAQWDEQFF. This chain joins TRBV30 and TRBJ2-1, with no clear D. CDR1 is GTSNPN and CDR2 is SVGIG in the germline V gene (reference sequence). The CDR3 totals 14 residues. Trimming shortened V by 1 base and J by 8 bases, and 15 bases separated the two germline ends.

The rearrangement links TRBV19 to TRBJ2-5; the D gene is possibly TRBD1 (5 bases). Germline V lookup: CDR1 LNHDA, CDR2 SQIVND (reference sequence). This CDR3 comprises 12 residues. The V end was cut by 8 bases, the J end by 1 base, with 8 bases between. This CDR3 is CASSRAQETQYF. In nucleotides, the CDR3 is TGTGCCAGTTCCAGGGCCCAAGAGACCCAGTACTTC.

The chain joins TRBV7-2 to TRBJ2-5, with 8 bases that match TRBD1. V lost 4 bases to trimming and J lost 1 base; unmatched junction nucleotides: 5. Germline V gene lookup returns CDR1 SGHTA and CDR2 FQGNSA. CDR3 size: 15 residues. Here the CDR3 reads CASSSETGAQETQYF. In nucleotides, the CDR3 is TGTGCCAGCAGCTCCGAGACAGGGGCCCAAGAGACCCAGTACTTC.

The V call is TRBV30, the J call TRBJ1-4; no clear D gene. Germline values: CDR1 GTSNPN, CDR2 SVGIG (reference sequence). This CDR3 region has 14 residues. V shed 2 bases and J shed 3 bases, with 10 bases lying between them. The CDR3, as DNA: TGTGCCTGGAGTCCTGACAATCCTAATGAAAAACTGTTTTTT. As protein: CAWSPDNPNEKLFF.

Only a few counts were recorded for this clone. This chain joins TRBV29-1 and TRBJ2-7, with TRBD1 as a possible D gene (6 bases). The CDR3 has 13 residues. With 4 bases removed from V and 5 bases from J, the gap between germline ends came to 15 bases. Germline CDR1 SQVTM, CDR2 ANQGSEA. CDR3 in DNA: TGCAGCGTTGCCAGGGGACGTACGGACGAGCAGTACTTC. Amino acids: CSVARGRTDEQYF.

The V gene is TRBV13, the J gene TRBJ1-2; the match to TRBD1 covers 9 bases. Germline V gives CDR1 PRHDT, CDR2 FYEKMQ (reference sequence). V trimming: 10 bases; J trimming: 0 bases; junction bases outside the gene matches: 3. This CDR3 has 13 amino acids. DNA of the CDR3: TGTGCCACAGGACAGGGGACTAACTATGGCTACACCTTC. Residues: CATGQGTNYGYTF.

This clone was observed a handful of times. The chain employs TRBV29-1 and TRBJ2-3, with 7 bases that match TRBD1. The CDR3 has 14 amino acids. The junction had 4 bases not matched to a gene; V was cut back by 4 bases and J by 0 bases. CDR1 is SQVTM, CDR2 ANQGSEA, per germline. CDR3 loop: CSVVGTASTDTQYF. The CDR3 bases are TGCAGCGTTGTAGGGACAGCAAGCACAGATACGCAGTATTTT.

The chain uses TRBV20-1 and TRBJ1-4; unclear D gene. The CDR3 consists of 10 residues. Germline V gives CDR1 DFQATT, CDR2 SNEGSKA (reference sequence). V was pared by 6 bases and J by 4 bases, with 3 bases between. CDR3 sequence reads: CSAHNEKLFF. In nucleotides, the CDR3 is TGCAGTGCACATAATGAAAAACTGTTTTTT.